This T cell receptor (beta chain) derives from a study of shared clonotypes between healthy human individuals. Study-level information: The cohort had two women and a few men, ages 18 to 49. Findings of the study overall: Sequencing depth was expected to affect clonotype sharing among donors.

In regard to this clone: No antigen is known for it.

The CDR3 consists of 12 residues. CDR1 is LNHDA and CDR2 is SQIVND in the germline V gene (reference sequence). V lost 5 bases, J lost 6 bases, and 9 bases lay in between. Repertoires were generated with immunoSEQ multiplex PCR, while TCRdb's copy carries only in-frame clones and drops some. The sample has approximately 470,000 clones, 60% to 80% seen once; the top ten hold around 13%. The specimen sequenced was PBMCs. The genes are TRBV19 and TRBJ2-3; D is ambiguous. The TCR sequence derives from a woman aged 35 to 49 in good health. Some clones in this sample may be carry-over from other donors' samples. The CDR3 here is CASSVVGDTQYF. CDR3 nucleotides: TGTGCCAGTAGTGTCGTGGGGGATACGCAGTATTTT.